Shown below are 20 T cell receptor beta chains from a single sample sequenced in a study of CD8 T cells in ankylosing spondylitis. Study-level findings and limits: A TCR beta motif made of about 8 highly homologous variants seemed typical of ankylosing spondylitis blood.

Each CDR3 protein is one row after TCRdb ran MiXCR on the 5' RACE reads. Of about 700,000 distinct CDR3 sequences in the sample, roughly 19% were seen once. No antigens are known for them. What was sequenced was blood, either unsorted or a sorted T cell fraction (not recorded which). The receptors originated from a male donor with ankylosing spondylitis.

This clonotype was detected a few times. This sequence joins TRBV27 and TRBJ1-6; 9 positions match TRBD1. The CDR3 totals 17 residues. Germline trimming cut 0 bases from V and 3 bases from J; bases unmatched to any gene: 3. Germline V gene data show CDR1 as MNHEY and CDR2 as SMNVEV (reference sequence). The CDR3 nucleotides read TGTGCCAGCAGTTTATCACCGGGACAGGGCTATAATTCACCCCTCCACTTT. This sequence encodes CASSLSPGQGYNSPLHF.

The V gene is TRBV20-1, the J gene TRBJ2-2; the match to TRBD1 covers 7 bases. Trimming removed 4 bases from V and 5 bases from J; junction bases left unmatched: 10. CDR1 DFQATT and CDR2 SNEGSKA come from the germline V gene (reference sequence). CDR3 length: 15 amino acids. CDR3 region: CSAIPGRGSTGELFF. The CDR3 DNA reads TGCAGTGCTATTCCCGGCAGGGGGTCAACCGGGGAGCTGTTTTTT.

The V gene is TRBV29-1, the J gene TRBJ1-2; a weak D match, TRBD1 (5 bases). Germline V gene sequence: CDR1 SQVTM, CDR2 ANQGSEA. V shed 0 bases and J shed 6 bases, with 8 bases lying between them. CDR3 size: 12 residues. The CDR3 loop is CSVEEWGDGYTF. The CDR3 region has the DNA TGCAGCGTTGAAGAGTGGGGGGATGGCTACACCTTC. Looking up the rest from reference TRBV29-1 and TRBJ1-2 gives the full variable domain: SAVISQKPSRDICQRGTSLTIQCQVDSQVTMMFWYRQQPGQSLTLIATANQGSEATYESGFVIDKFPISRPNLTFSTLTVSNMSPEDSSIYLCSVEEWGDGYTFGSGTRLTVV.

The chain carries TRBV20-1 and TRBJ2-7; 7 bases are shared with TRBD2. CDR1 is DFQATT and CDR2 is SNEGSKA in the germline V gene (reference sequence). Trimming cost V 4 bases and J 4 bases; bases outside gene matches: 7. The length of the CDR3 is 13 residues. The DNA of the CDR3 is TGCAGTGCTATTTCCAGCGGGATATACGAGCAGTACTTC. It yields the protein CSAISSGIYEQYF.

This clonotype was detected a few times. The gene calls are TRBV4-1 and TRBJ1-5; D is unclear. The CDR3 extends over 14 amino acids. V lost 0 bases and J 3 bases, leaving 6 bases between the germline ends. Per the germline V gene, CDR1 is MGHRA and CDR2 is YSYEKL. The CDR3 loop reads CASSQDQLNQPQHF. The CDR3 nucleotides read TGCGCCAGCAGCCAAGATCAGCTCAATCAGCCCCAGCATTTT.

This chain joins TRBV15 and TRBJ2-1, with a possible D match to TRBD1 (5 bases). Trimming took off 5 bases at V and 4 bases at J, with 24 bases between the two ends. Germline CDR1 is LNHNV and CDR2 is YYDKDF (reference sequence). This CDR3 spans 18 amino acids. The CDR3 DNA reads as TGTGCCACCAGCCTGAGGAGTTACGAAGTAGGGGATTACAATGAGCAGTTCTTC. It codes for CATSLRSYEVGDYNEQFF.

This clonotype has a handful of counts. CDR3 amino acids: CASSQEMAGNQPQHF. The CDR3 nucleotides read TGCGCCAGCAGCCAAGAGATGGCAGGCAATCAGCCCCAGCATTTT. V is TRBV4-1 and J is TRBJ1-5; D unresolved. Trimming shortened V by 0 bases and J by 2 bases, and 8 bases separated the two germline ends. CDR1 MGHRA and CDR2 YSYEKL come from the germline V gene. The CDR3 runs to 15 residues.

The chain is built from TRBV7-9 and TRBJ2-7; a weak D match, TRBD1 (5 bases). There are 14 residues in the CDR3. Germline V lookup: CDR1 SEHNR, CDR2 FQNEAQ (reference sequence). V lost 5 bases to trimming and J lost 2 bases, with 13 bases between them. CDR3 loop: CASSPRQSAYEQYF. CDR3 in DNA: TGTGCCAGCAGCCCACGACAGAGCGCCTACGAGCAGTACTTC.

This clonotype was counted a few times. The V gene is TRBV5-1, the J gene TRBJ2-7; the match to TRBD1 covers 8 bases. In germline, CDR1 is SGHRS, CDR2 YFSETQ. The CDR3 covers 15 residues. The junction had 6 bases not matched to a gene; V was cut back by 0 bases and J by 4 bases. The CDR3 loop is CASSLARQGNYEQYF. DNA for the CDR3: TGCGCCAGCAGCTTGGCCCGACAGGGGAATTACGAGCAGTACTTC.

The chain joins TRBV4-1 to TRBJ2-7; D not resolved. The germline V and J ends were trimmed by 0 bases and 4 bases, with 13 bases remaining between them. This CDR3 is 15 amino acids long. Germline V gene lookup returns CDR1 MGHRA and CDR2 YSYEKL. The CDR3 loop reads CASSQDVSPGYEQYF. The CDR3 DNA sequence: TGCGCCAGCAGCCAAGATGTCAGCCCGGGTTACGAGCAGTACTTC.

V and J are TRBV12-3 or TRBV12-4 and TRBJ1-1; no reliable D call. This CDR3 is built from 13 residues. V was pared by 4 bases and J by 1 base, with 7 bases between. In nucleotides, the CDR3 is TGTGCCAGCAGTTGGGCCCAGAACACTGAAGCTTTCTTT. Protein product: CASSWAQNTEAFF.

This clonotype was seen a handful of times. CDR3 residues: CASSLSGRTTNEKLFF. The CDR3 nucleotides read TGTGCCAGCAGTTTATCCGGACGGACAACTAATGAAAAACTGTTTTTT. This chain joins TRBV12-3 or TRBV12-4 and TRBJ1-4; no firm D call. Trimming took 2 bases from V and 0 from J, leaving 10 bases between them. This CDR3 has 16 residues.

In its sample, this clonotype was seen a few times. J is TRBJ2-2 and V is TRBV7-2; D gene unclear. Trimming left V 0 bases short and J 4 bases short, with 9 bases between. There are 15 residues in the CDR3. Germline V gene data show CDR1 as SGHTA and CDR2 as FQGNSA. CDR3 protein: CASSLAFTVTGELFF. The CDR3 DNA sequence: TGTGCCAGCAGCTTAGCCTTTACCGTCACCGGGGAGCTGTTTTTT.

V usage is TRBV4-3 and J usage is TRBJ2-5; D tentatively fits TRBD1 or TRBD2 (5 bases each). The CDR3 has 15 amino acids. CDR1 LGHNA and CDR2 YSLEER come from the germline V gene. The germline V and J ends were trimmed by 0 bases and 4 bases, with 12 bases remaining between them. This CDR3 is CASSQDATGRETQYF. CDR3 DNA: TGCGCCAGCAGCCAAGATGCGACGGGGCGAGAGACCCAGTACTTC.

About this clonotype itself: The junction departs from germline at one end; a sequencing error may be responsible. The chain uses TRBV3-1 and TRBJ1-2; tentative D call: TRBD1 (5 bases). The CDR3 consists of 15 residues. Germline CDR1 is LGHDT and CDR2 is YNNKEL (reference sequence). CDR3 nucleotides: TGTGCCACCAGCCAATCCGTGACAGCCAACTATGGCTACACCTTC. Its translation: CATSQSVTANYGYTF.

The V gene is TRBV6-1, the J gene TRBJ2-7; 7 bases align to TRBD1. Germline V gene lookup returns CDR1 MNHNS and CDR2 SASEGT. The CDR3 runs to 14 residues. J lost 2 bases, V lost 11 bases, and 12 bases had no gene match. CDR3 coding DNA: TGTGCCGTACAAGGGACAGCCAGAACCTACGAGCAGTACTTC. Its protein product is CAVQGTARTYEQYF.

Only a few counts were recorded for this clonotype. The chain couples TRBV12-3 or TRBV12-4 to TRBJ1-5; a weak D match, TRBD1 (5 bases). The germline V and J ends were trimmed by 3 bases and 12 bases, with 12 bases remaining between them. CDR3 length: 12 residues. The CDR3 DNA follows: TGTGCCAGCAGTTTTCTTCAGGGAAGCCAGCATTTT. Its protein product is CASSFLQGSQHF.

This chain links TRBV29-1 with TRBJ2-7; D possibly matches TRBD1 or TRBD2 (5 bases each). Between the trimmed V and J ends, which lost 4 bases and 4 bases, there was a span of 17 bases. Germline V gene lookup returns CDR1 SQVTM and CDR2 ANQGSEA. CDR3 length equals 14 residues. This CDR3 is CSVGEAGTIYEQYF. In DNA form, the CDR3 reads TGCAGCGTTGGTGAAGCAGGGACGATTTACGAGCAGTACTTC.

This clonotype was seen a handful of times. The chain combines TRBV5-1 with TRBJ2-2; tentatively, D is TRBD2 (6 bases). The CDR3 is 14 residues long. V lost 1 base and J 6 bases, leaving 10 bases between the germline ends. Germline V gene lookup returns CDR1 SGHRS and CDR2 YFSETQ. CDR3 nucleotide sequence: TGCGCCAGCAGCTTGTTGGGGGAGGCCGGGGAGCTGTTTTTT. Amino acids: CASSLLGEAGELFF.

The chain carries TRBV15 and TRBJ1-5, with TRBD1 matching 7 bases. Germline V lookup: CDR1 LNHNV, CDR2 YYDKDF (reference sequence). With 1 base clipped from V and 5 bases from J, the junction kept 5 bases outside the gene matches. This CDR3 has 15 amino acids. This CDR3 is CATSRVGTVDQPQHF. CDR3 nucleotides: TGTGCCACCAGCAGAGTTGGGACAGTTGATCAGCCCCAGCATTTT.